The subject of this entry is one TCR beta chain. The table lists this clone with a few counts. Its cognate antigen has yet to be identified. The input lacks base qualities; no much larger clone sits a single base away. The data stem from a study of a mutant IDH1 vaccine in newly diagnosed glioma (dated by TCRdb to the early 2020s). For context, the study as a whole: Vaccination started 4-6 weeks after radiotherapy alone, or was given together with temozolomide cycles in the groups whose treatment included chemotherapy. Visit V12 was the week-35 safety follow-up and visit V13 was the week-47 end of study. The roughly 33 treated patients were roughly 60% male and roughly 40% female, with a mean age of approximately 40 years. Before enrollment, patients had received standard therapy of radiotherapy alone, temozolomide alone, or radiochemotherapy with temozolomide; most received the combination. Longitudinal TCRB deep sequencing was done for 25 to 30 treated patients, wherever samples were available for exploratory analyses. Peripheral blood was drawn at six visits: V03 (baseline), V05, V07, V10, V12 and V13. Points the paper makes about the study in general: Across multiple MHC alleles, vaccine-induced immune responses were seen in 85% to 95% of patients. According to the authors, sample limitations meant that analyses of patient blood samples could not be reproduced. Selection of PBMC samples for TCRB deep sequencing was based on availability. Changes in the top peripheral T cell clonotypes picked up by TCRB sequencing did not appear to be linked to pseudoprogression.

A distance of 11 bases separates the germline ends of V and J, which lose 8 bases and 4 bases respectively. As encoded in the germline V gene (reference sequence), CDR1 is LNHDA while CDR2 is SQIVND. Its CDR3 holds 12 amino acids, cysteine through phenylalanine. Only the CDR3 DNA stays, 36 bases, in frame from base 1. The sample's time point, from its label and the paper: week 35, safety follow-up. Each vaccine dose was 300 ug of a 20-mer mutant IDH1 peptide in Montanide, given subcutaneously with topical imiquimod. Patients received eight vaccinations in weeks 1, 3, 5, 7, 11, 15, 19 and 23, corresponding to visits V03 through V10. Newly diagnosed WHO grade 3 or 4 IDH1-mutant astrocytomas showing loss of nuclear ATRX were present in the donors. The samples were drawn from NOA16, a multicentre, single-arm, open-label phase I trial in Germany that tested a mutant IDH1 peptide vaccine in humans for the first time. The DNeasy Blood and Tissue Kit was used to extract genomic DNA from EDTA blood for TCRB sequencing.

Preparation of the library involved the immunoSEQ multiplex PCR assay. Rearranged TCR beta chain sequences were amplified with the hsTCRB Kit following the manufacturer's protocol. TCRB libraries were sequenced on an Illumina MiSeq. Turning to the authors' computational methods: The kit vendor's proprietary platform handled demultiplexing, trimming and gene mapping. Here the immuneACCESS table is served through TCRdb, limited to in-frame sequences with V and J called. Missing clones are a known gap in these copies; in checked studies unresolved V genes cover under half, and the rest lacks a known reason. D and trimming come from the DNA, and the V and J calls and clone size come from that table. The table for this sample lists tens of thousands of clones; about 74% of them were counted only once. Roughly 4.7% of the sample rests with the top ten.

The chain was built from TRBV19 and TRBJ1-2; the D gene is possibly TRBD1, with 6 bases matching. The receptor's source is a man in his fifties with glioma. The source was PBMCs, collected from a glioma patient whose treatment included an IDH1 peptide vaccine. The nucleotide sequence reads TGTGCCAGTGGGGGCAGAGTCTATGGCTACACCTTC. It codes for CASGGRVYGYTF.